This is a list of T cell receptor beta chains from one sample in a study of CDR3 diversity in severe acne. TCRdb used MiXCR to reprocess the PCR reads, holding one entry per CDR3 protein. The sample comprises 100,000 or so distinct CDR3 sequences, under 60% of which are singletons, and over 10% rests with the top ten. The sample was blood. These receptor sequences come from a male donor with acne. The CDR3 runs from the conserved cysteine through the conserved F or W. D genes are given only for firm matches. Only some rows state a clone size, as once, few, many or a class for expanded clones.

d_call	clone_size	v_call	j_call	cdr3_aa	cdr3_nt
.	.	TRBV29-1	TRBJ1-1	CSAPGGVTTFTEAFF	TGCAGTGCCCCCGGAGGGGTTACCACCTTCACTGAAGCTTTCTTT
.	many	TRBV12-3/TRBV12-4	TRBJ2-3	CAVGTDTQYF	TGTGCCGTAGGCACAGATACGCAGTATTTT
.	many	TRBV19	TRBJ2-7	CASSPGPRSYEQYF	TGTGCCAGTAGTCCGGGACCGCGGTCCTACGAGCAGTACTTC
TRBD1	.	TRBV10-1	TRBJ2-7	CASSESWRQGNYEQYF	TGCGCCAGCAGTGAGTCTTGGCGACAGGGGAACTACGAGCAGTACTTC
.	.	TRBV6-1	TRBJ2-7	CASRTGLTYGQYF	TGTGCCAGCAGAACAGGACTGACCTACGGGCAGTACTTC
TRBD2	.	TRBV6-1	TRBJ2-1	CASSEGLAGPAYNEQFF	TGTGCCAGCAGTGAGGGACTAGCGGGACCAGCCTACAATGAGCAGTTCTTC
TRBD2	many	TRBV6-1	TRBJ2-7	CASSESGGDPYEQYF	TGTGCCAGCAGTGAGAGCGGGGGGGACCCCTACGAGCAGTACTTC
TRBD1	once	TRBV11-2	TRBJ2-7	CASSLRTGNHEQYF	TGTGCCAGCAGCTTGAGGACAGGGAACCACGAGCAGTACTTC
.	.	TRBV7-9	TRBJ2-2	CASSRADGELFF	TGTGCCAGCAGCCGGGCGGACGGGGAGCTGTTTTTT
TRBD1	many	TRBV5-1	TRBJ2-5	CASSPDRGQETQYF	TGCGCCAGCAGCCCAGACAGGGGGCAAGAGACCCAGTACTTC
TRBD2	many	TRBV6-2/TRBV6-3	TRBJ2-3	CASRWTSTDTQYF	TGTGCCAGCAGGTGGACTAGCACGGATACGCAGTATTTT
TRBD2	.	TRBV15	TRBJ2-5	CATFSGSRKSTETQYF	TGTGCCACCTTTAGCGGGAGTAGGAAGTCAACAGAGACCCAGTACTTC
.	.	TRBV5-1	TRBJ1-2	CASSYDRTSNYGYTF	TGCGCCAGCAGCTATGACAGGACTTCTAACTATGGCTACACCTTC
.	.	TRBV25-1	TRBJ2-2	CASSEGLYGELFF	TGTGCCAGCAGTGAGGGCCTATACGGGGAGCTGTTTTTT
TRBD2	few	TRBV24-1	TRBJ2-7	CATRGRERYEQYF	TGTGCCACCCGTGGGCGGGAGCGGTACGAGCAGTACTTC